The 3 T cell receptor beta chains below were found in one sample sequenced in a study of OX40 agonist ivuxolimab in advanced cancers. Produced via immunoSEQ multiplex PCR; TCRdb's table is partial and in-frame only. The sample yields around 68,000 clones, 91% seen once. The material was CD4+ or CD8+ T cells sorted from blood, obtained in a trial of the OX40 agonist ivuxolimab. These receptors all come from an adult with an advanced solid tumor such as melanoma, head and neck, liver or kidney cancer.

This chain joins TRBV30 and TRBJ1-1; a possible D gene is TRBD1 (6 bases). CDR3 length: 12 amino acids. V was trimmed by 3 bases and J by 11 bases, leaving 16 bases between them. CDR1 is GTSNPN and CDR2 is SVGIG in the germline V gene (reference sequence). The DNA of the CDR3 is TGTGCCTGGAGGTTAGGGGGGGCGCGTGCTTTCTTT. It codes for CAWRLGGARAFF.

This chain joins TRBV6-1 and TRBJ2-3; D is possibly TRBD2 (5 bases). Trimming shortened V by 8 bases and J by 1 base, and 13 bases separated the two germline ends. Germline values: CDR1 MNHNS, CDR2 SASEGT. CDR3 length: 14 amino acids. This CDR3 is CASVDGIRTDTQYF. The CDR3, as DNA: TGTGCCAGCGTGGACGGGATCCGCACAGATACGCAGTATTTT.

V gene TRBV7-9 combines with J gene TRBJ1-1; D call uncertain. CDR1 and CDR2 from the germline V gene are SEHNR and FQNEAQ (reference sequence). Between the trimmed V and J ends, which lost 2 bases and 7 bases, there was a span of 20 bases. The CDR3 length is 16 residues. The CDR3 reads CASSLSRSGPQGEAFF. The CDR3 nucleotides read TGTGCCAGCAGCTTATCTAGATCCGGGCCCCAAGGTGAAGCTTTCTTT.